One sample yielded the 9 T cell receptor beta chains listed below, sequenced in a study of blood T cells in healthy people across ages. Combining a sample-barcoded 5' primer with a J-beta primer mix, a second PCR ran for 7 to 11 cycles. TCRdb processed the 5' RACE reads anew with MiXCR; each CDR3 protein has one entry. The sample yields approximately 830,000 distinct CDR3 sequences, approximately 65% seen once. The sequencing sample was made of blood. The source is a man younger than 45 in good health.

The chain recombines TRBV12-3 or TRBV12-4 with TRBJ1-1; D ambiguous. The CDR3 length is 13 residues. V was shortened by 6 bases and J by 1 base, with 9 bases between the two germline ends. The CDR3 coding sequence is TGTGCCAGCAGACGCGAGCAGAACACTGAAGCTTTCTTT. It encodes CASRREQNTEAFF.

The J gene is TRBJ1-2, the V gene TRBV4-2, with D possibly matching TRBD1 (5 bases). The V and J ends lost 5 bases and 4 bases respectively, with 14 bases between them. Germline V CDR1 and CDR2: LGHNA, YNFKEQ. This CDR3 has 14 amino acids. CDR3 loop: CASSSRETIYGYTF. In DNA form, the CDR3 reads TGTGCCAGCAGCTCCAGGGAGACCATCTATGGCTACACCTTC.

The chain combines TRBV4-2 with TRBJ2-4; a possible D gene is TRBD1 (6 bases). Judging by the DNA end, TRBJ2-7 fits better; the J call may be wrong. The CDR3 is made up of 16 amino acids. Germline values: CDR1 LGHNA, CDR2 YNFKEQ. CDR3 sequence: CASSQEGSRTAYEQYF. DNA for the CDR3: TGTGCCAGCAGCCAAGAAGGCTCTCGGACAGCCTACGAGCAGTACTTC.

The chain has TRBV5-1 and TRBJ2-7, with 8 bases identical to TRBD2. The J call is uncertain, as TRBJ2-5 better fits the DNA end. This CDR3 spans 16 amino acids. Germline V gene lookup returns CDR1 SGHRS and CDR2 YFSETQ. The CDR3 is CASSKEPRGGQETQYF. The DNA of the CDR3 is TGCGCCAGCAGCAAAGAGCCCCGGGGGGGCCAAGAGACCCAGTACTTC.

CDR3 residues: CASKEQGAIQYF. DNA for the CDR3: TGTGCCAGCAAAGAACAGGGGGCCATTCAGTACTTC. The chain uses TRBV6-2 or TRBV6-3 and TRBJ2-4; 9 positions agree with TRBD1. CDR3 length equals 12 residues. V lost 7 bases and J lost 9; bases outside the gene matches: 4. Germline V gives CDR1 MNHEY, CDR2 SVGEGT.

V and J are TRBV10-3 and TRBJ2-2; no reliable D call. CDR1 ENHRY and CDR2 SYGVKD come from the germline V gene. The germline V and J ends were trimmed by 4 bases and 5 bases, with 11 bases remaining between them. The CDR3 spans 14 residues. The CDR3 region has the DNA TGTGCCATCAGTGGGGATTACAGTACCGGGGAGCTGTTTTTT. This sequence encodes CAISGDYSTGELFF.

This clonotype was recorded only once. The genes are TRBV5-1 and TRBJ2-1, with 8 positions matching TRBD1. CDR1 and CDR2 (germline): SGHRS, YFSETQ. V lost 6 bases to trimming and J lost 8 bases; unmatched junction nucleotides: 16. This CDR3 comprises 16 residues. CDR3 nucleotides: TGCGCCAGCACCTTTGTCCCGGACAGGGAGATCGATGAGCAGTTCTTC. This gives the protein CASTFVPDREIDEQFF.

The gene calls are TRBV4-2 and TRBJ1-2, with 7 bases aligning to TRBD1. Germline trimming cut 1 base from V and 1 base from J; bases unmatched to any gene: 6. The CDR3 contains 16 residues. Germline V lookup: CDR1 LGHNA, CDR2 YNFKEQ. CDR3 sequence: CASSQGEDRVNYGYTF. In nucleotides, the CDR3 is TGTGCCAGCAGCCAAGGCGAAGACAGGGTTAACTATGGCTACACCTTC.

The chain links TRBV30 to TRBJ2-6, with 7 bases identical to TRBD1. CDR1 is GTSNPN and CDR2 is SVGIG in the germline V gene (reference sequence). The CDR3 totals 14 residues. V lost 5 bases to trimming and J lost 3 bases; unmatched junction nucleotides: 4. CDR3 amino acids: CAWGGQFGANVLTF. The CDR3 bases are TGTGCCTGGGGGGGACAGTTTGGGGCCAACGTCCTGACTTTC.